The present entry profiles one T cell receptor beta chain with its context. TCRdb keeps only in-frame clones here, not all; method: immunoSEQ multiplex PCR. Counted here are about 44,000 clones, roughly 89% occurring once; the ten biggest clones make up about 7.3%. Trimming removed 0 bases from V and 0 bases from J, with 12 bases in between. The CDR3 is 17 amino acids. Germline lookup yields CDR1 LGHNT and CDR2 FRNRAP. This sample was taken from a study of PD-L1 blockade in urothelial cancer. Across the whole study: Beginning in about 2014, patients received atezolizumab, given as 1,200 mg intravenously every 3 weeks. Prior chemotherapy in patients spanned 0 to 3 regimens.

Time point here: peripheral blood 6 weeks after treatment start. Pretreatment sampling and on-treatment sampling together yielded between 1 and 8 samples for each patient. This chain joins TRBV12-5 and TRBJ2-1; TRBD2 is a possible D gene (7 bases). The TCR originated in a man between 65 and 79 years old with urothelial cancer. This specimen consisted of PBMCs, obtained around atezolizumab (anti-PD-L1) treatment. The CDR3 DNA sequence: TGTGCTAGTGGTTTGGTACAGGGAGGGAGCTCCTACAATGAGCAGTTCTTC. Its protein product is CASGLVQGGSSYNEQFF.